Detailed here is one TCR beta chain. The record originates from a study of blood T cell repertoires in COVID-19. The overall study: T cells, B-cell-depleted T cells, or PBMCs supplied cDNA or gDNA.

Clones were read by immunoSEQ multiplex PCR, and TCRdb kept only the in-frame ones, dropping some. Here the sample spans around 300,000 clones, roughly 90% being singletons. Participants had their cohort set by participant-reported clinical history. Source material: PBMCs or T cells enriched from blood (not recorded which). The origin of this receptor is a woman aged 45-60 years who had recovered from COVID-19.

CDR3 residues: CASSPQRGGVETQYF. CDR3 sequence (DNA): TGTGCCAGCAGCCCGCAGCGGGGGGGAGTTGAGACCCAGTACTTC. The chain employs TRBV7-3 and TRBJ2-5; 10 bases match TRBD2. Germline loops: CDR1 SGHTA, CDR2 FQGTGA. V lost 5 bases and J lost 5; bases outside the gene matches: 8. This CDR3 is built from 15 residues.